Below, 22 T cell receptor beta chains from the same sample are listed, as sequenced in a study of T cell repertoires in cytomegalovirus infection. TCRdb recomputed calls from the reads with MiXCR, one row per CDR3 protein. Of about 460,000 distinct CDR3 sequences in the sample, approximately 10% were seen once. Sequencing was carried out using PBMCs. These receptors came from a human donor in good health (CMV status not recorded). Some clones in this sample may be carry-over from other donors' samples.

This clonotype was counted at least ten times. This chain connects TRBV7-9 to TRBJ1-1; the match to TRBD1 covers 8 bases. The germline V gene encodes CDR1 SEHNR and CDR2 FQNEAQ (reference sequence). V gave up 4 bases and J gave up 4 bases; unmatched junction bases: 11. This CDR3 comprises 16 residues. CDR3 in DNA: TGTGCCAGCAGCTCGCCGGGACAGGCGGGAGGCACTGAAGCTTTCTTT. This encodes CASSSPGQAGGTEAFF.

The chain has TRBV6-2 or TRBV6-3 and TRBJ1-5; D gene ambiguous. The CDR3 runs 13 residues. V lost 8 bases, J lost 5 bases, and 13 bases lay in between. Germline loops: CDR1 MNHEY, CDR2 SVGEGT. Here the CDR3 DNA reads TGTGCCAGCGTGCGGGCCCGGGATCAGCCCCAGCATTTT. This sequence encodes CASVRARDQPQHF.

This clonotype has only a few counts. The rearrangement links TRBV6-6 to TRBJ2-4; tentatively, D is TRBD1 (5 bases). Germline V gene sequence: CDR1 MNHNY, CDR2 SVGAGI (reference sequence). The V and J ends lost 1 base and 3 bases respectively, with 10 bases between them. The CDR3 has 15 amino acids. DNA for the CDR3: TGTGCCAGCAGTTACTTGGACACTTTCAAAAACATTCAGTACTTC. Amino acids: CASSYLDTFKNIQYF.

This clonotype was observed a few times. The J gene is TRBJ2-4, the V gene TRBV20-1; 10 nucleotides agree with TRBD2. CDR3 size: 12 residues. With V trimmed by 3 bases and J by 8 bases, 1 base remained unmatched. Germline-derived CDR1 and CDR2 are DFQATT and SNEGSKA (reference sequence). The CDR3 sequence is CSASLAGDIQYF. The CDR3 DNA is TGCAGTGCTAGCCTAGCGGGAGACATTCAGTACTTC.

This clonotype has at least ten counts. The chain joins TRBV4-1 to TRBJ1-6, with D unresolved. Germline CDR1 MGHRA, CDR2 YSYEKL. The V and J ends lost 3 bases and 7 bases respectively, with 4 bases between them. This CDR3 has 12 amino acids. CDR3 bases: TGCGCCAGCAGCCATCCCAATTCACCCCTCCACTTT. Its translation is CASSHPNSPLHF.

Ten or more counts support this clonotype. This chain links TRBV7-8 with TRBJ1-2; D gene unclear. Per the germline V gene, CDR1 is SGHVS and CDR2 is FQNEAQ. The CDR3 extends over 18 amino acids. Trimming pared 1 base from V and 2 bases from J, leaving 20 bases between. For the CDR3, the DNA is TGTGCCAGCAGCTTAGGCCATCCCAAAGCTCCGATAAACTATGGCTACACCTTC. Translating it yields CASSLGHPKAPINYGYTF.

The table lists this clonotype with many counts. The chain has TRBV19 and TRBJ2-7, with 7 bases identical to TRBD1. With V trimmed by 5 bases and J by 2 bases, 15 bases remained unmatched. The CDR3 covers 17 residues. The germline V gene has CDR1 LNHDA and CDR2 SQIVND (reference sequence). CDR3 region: CASSSQTGNPATYEQYF. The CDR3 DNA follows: TGTGCCAGTAGTTCCCAGACAGGGAATCCAGCGACCTACGAGCAGTACTTC.

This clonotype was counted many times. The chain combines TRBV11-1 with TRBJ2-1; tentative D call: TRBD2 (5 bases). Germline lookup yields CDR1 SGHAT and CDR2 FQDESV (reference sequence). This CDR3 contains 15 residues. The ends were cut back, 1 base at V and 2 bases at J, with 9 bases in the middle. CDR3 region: CASSLGGDPYNEQFF. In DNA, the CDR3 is TGTGCCAGCAGCTTAGGGGGAGATCCCTACAATGAGCAGTTCTTC. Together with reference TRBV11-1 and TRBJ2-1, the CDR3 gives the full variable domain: EAEVAQSPRYKITEKSQAVAFWCDPISGHATLYWYRQILGQGPELLVQFQDESVVDDSQLPKDRFSAERLKGVDSTLKIQPAELGDSAMYLCASSLGGDPYNEQFFGPGTRLTVL.

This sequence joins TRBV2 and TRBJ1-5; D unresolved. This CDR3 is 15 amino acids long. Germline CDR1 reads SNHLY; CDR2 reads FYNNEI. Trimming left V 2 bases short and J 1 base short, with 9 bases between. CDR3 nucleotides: TGTGCCAGCAGTGAAAATGGGTTGAGCAATCAGCCCCAGCATTTT. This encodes CASSENGLSNQPQHF.

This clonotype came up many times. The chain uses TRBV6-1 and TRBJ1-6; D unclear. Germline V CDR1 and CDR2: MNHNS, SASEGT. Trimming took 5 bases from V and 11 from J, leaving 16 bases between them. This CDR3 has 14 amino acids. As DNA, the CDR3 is TGTGCCAGCAGTCAAGACTTGGCCGGGACACCCCTCCACTTT. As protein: CASSQDLAGTPLHF.

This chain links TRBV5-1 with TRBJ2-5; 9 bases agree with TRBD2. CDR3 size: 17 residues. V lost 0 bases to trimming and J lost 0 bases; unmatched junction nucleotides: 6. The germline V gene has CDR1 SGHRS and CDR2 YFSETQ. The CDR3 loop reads CASSLALAGPYQETQYF. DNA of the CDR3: TGCGCCAGCAGCTTGGCGCTAGCGGGGCCGTACCAAGAGACCCAGTACTTC. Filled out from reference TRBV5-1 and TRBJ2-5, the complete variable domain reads KAGVTQTPRYLIKTRGQQVTLSCSPISGHRSVSWYQQTPGQGLQFLFEYFSETQRNKGNFPGRFSGRQFSNSRSEMNVSTLELGDSALYLCASSLALAGPYQETQYFGPGTRLLVL.

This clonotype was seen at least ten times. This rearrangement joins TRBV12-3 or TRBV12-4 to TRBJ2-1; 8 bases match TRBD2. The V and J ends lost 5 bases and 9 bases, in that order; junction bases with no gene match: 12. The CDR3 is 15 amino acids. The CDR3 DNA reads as TGTGCCAGCAGTCCCCCAGCGGGAGTGGGGGGTGAGCAGTTCTTC. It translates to CASSPPAGVGGEQFF.

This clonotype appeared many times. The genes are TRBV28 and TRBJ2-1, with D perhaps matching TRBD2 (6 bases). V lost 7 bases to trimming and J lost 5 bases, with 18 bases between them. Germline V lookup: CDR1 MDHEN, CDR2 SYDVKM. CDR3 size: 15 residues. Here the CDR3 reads CASTPRLGGNNEQFF. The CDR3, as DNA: TGTGCCAGCACCCCCCGACTAGGAGGAAACAATGAGCAGTTCTTC.

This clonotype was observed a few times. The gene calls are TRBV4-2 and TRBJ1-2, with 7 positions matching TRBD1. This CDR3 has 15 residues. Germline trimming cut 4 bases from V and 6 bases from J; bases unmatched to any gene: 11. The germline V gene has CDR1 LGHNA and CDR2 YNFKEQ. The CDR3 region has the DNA TGTGCCAGCAGCCCTGGAGGGGGCGGCCAGGATGGCTACACCTTC. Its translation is CASSPGGGGQDGYTF.

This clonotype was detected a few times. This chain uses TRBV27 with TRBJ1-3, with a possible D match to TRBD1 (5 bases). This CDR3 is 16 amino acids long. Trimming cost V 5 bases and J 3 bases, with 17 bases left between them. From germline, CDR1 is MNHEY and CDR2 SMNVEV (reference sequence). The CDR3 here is CASSPGISGGGNTIYF. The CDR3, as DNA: TGTGCCAGCAGTCCCGGGATCTCCGGGGGTGGAAACACCATATATTTT.

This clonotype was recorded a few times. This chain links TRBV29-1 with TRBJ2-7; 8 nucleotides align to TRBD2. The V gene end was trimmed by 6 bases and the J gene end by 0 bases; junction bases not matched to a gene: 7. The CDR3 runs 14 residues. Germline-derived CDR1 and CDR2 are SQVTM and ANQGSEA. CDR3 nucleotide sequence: TGCAGCGTAAGAGAGCGGGAGCCCTCCTACGAGCAGTACTTC. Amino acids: CSVREREPSYEQYF.

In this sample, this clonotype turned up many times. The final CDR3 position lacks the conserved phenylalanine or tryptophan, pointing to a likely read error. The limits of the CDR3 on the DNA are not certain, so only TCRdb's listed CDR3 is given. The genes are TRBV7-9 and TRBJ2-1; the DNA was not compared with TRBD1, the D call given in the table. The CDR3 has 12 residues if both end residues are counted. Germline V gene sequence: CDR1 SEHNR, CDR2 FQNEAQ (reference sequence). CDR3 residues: CASSFRDVSTLS.

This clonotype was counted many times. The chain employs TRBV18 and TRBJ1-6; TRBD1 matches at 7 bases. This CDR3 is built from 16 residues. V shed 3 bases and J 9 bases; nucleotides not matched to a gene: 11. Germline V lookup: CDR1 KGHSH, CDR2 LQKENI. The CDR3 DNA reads TGTGCCAGCTCACCCCAAAGACAGGGTGGCAGTTCACCCCTCCACTTT. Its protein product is CASSPQRQGGSSPLHF.

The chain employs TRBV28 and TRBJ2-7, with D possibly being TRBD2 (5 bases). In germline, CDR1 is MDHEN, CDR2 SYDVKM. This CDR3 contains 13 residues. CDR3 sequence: CDSGESGSYEQYF. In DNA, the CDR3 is TGTGACTCCGGGGAGTCGGGCTCCTACGAGCAGTACTTC.

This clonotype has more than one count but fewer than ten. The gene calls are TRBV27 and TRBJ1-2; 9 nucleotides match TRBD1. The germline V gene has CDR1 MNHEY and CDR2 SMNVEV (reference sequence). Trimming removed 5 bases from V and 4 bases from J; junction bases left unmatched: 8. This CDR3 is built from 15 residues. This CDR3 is CASSPGQGIGYGYTF. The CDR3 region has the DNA TGTGCCAGCAGTCCCGGACAGGGGATAGGCTATGGCTACACCTTC.

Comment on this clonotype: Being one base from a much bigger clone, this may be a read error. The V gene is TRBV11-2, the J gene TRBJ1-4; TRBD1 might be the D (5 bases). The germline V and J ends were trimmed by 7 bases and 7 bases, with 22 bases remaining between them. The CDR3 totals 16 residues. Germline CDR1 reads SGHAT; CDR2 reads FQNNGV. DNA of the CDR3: TGTGCCAGCATCATAGGGGTACAGGTCGACCGTGAAAAACTGTTTTTT. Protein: CASIIGVQVDREKLFF.

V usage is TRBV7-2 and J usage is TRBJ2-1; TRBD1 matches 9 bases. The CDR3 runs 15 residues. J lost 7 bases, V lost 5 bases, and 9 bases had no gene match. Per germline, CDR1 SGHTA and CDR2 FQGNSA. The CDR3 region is CASSSLGTGINEQFF. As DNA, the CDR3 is TGTGCCAGCAGCAGTCTTGGGACAGGGATAAATGAGCAGTTCTTC. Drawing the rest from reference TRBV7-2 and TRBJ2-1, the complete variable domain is GAGVSQSPSNKVTEKGKDVELRCDPISGHTALYWYRQSLGQGLEFLIYFQGNSAPDKSGLPSDRFSAERTGGSVSTLTIQRTQQEDSAVYLCASSSLGTGINEQFFGPGTRLTVL.